This TCR beta chain was identified in a study of breast tumors, draining lymph nodes, adjacent tissues. Overall study findings and caveats: Most tumor T cells seemingly derive from lymph node, then expand in tumor.

Samples came from axillary lymph nodes draining the breast cancer. Trimming cost V 5 bases and J 5 bases, with 12 bases left between them. The length of the CDR3 is 13 residues. The germline V gene has CDR1 SGHRS and CDR2 YFSETQ. This clonotype was recorded many times. Its cognate antigen is unknown. A single record per CDR3 protein comes from TCRdb applying MiXCR to the multiplex PCR reads. The table has some 100,000 distinct CDR3 sequences, approximately 22% seen once; the top ten hold around 1.3%. This sequence originates from a female donor with breast cancer. Some clones in this sample may be carry-over from other donors' samples. V is TRBV5-1 and J is TRBJ2-3, with D perhaps being TRBD1 or TRBD2 (6 bases each). The sample was axillary lymph node tissue. CDR3 sequence: CASRGGAGDTQYF. As DNA, the CDR3 is TGCGCCAGCAGGGGGGGCGCAGGAGATACGCAGTATTTT.